Sequencing of this T cell receptor beta chain was carried out in a study of regulatory T cells in long-lasting Graves disease. This clonotype was seen many times. Germline loops: CDR1 SGHAT, CDR2 FQNNGV. Trimming cost V 5 bases and J 5 bases; bases outside gene matches: 2. CDR3 length: 14 residues. The sample's time point: newly diagnosed GD, antithyroid drugs for less than 3 months. Construction of the TCR library relied on RNA isolated from PBMCs. iRepertoire HTBI primers and Arm-PCR of CDR3 regions built TCR beta libraries. Via MiXCR, TCRdb re-called the multiplex PCR reads, giving one row per CDR3 protein. Among about 500,000 distinct CDR3 sequences listed, around 15% were seen once. The same specimen was also included in a second study, on T cells in Graves' hyperthyroidism and ophthalmopathy.

This TCR came from a man aged 40-49 years with Graves disease. The rearrangement uses TRBV11-2 and TRBJ2-1; TRBD2 agrees at 11 bases. Sequencing was performed on peripheral blood mononuclear cells (PBMCs), taken at new diagnosis, from a patient treated with antithyroid drugs. In nucleotides, the CDR3 is TGTGCCAGCAGCCTACTAGCGGGGGACAATGAGCAGTTCTTC. It specifies CASSLLAGDNEQFF.